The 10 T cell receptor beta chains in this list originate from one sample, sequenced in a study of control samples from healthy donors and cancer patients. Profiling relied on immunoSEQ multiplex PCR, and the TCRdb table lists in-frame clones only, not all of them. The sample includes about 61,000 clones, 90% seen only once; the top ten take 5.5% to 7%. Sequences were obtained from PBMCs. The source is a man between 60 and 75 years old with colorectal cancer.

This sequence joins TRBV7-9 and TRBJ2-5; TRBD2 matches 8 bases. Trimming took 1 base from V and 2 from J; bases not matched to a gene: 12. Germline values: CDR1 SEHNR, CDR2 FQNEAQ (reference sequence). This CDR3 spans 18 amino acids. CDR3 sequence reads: CASSLVSGGLALQETQYF. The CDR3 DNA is TGTGCCAGCAGCTTAGTTAGCGGCGGACTAGCTCTACAAGAGACCCAGTACTTC.

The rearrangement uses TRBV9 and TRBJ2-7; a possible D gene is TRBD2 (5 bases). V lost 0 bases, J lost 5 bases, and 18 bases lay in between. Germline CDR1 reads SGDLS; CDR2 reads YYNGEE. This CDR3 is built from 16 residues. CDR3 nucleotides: TGTGCCAGCAGCGTAGGAGGGAGTAGGGCGCAGAACGAGCAGTACTTC. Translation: CASSVGGSRAQNEQYF.

Written as DNA, the CDR3 is TGTGCCAGCTCACCACCGGTACAGTTTAACTATGGCTACACCTTC. Residues: CASSPPVQFNYGYTF. The chain combines TRBV18 with TRBJ1-2; no clear D gene. This CDR3 comprises 15 residues. In germline, CDR1 is KGHSH, CDR2 LQKENI. Trimming took 0 bases from V and 1 from J, leaving 9 bases between them.

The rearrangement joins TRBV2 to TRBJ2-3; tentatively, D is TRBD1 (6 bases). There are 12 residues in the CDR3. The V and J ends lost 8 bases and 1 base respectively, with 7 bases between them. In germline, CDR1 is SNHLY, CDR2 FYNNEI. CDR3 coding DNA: TGTGCCAGCGCAGGGGGCACAGATACGCAGTATTTT. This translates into CASAGGTDTQYF.

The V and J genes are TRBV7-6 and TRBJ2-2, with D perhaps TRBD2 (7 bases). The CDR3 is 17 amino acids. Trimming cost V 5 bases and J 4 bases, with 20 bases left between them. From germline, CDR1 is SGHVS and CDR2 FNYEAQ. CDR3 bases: TGTGCCAGCAGCCTACTATTGGGGGGGCAGGGCACCGGGGAGCTGTTTTTT. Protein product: CASSLLLGGQGTGELFF.

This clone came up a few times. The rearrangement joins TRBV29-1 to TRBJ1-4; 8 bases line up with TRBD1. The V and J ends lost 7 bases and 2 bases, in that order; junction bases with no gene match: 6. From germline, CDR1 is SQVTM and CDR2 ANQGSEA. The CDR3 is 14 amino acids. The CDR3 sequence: CSAGQGGTNEKLFF. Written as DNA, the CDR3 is TGCAGCGCAGGACAGGGAGGCACTAATGAAAAACTGTTTTTT.

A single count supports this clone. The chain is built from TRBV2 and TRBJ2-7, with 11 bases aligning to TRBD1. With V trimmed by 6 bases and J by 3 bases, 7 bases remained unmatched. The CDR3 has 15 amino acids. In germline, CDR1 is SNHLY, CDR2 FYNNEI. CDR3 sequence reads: CASSIGGTGGYEQYF. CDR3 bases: TGTGCCAGCAGCATCGGAGGGACAGGGGGCTACGAGCAGTACTTC.

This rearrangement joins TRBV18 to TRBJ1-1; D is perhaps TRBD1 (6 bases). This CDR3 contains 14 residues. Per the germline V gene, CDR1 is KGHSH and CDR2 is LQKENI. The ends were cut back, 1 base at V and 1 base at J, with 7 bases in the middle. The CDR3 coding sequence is TGTGCCAGCTCACCACAGACAGGGAACACTGAAGCTTTCTTT. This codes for CASSPQTGNTEAFF.

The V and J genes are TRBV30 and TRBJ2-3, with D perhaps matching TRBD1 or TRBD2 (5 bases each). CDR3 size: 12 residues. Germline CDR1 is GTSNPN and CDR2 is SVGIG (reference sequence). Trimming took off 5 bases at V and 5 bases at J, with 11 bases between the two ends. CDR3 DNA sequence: TGTGCCTGGGGCCCAGGGAGAGATACGCAGTATTTT. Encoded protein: CAWGPGRDTQYF. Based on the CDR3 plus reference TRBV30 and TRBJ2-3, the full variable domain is SQTIHQWPATLVQPVGSPLSLECTVEGTSNPNLYWYRQAAGRGLQLLFYSVGIGQISSEVPQNLSASRPQDRQFILSSKKLLLSDSGFYLCAWGPGRDTQYFGPGTRLTVL.

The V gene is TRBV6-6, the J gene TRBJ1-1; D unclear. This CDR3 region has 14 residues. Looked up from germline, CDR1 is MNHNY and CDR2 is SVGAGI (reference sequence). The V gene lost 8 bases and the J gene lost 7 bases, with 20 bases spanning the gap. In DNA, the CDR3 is TGTGCCAGCCGAAAGAGAGACGGCCACAATGAAGCTTTCTTT. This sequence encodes CASRKRDGHNEAFF.